The text below deals with one T cell receptor beta chain. Antigen unknown. The ends were cut back, 4 bases at V and 6 bases at J, with 16 bases in the middle. This CDR3 contains 14 residues. Germline CDR1 is SGHAT and CDR2 is FQNNGV. This entry comes from a study of T cell repertoires in cytomegalovirus infection. At the level of the study: As its CMV epitopes, the study selected recently identified HLA-C-restricted and well-studied HLA-B-restricted targets. Through public TCR beta signatures, both CMV infection and matching HLA type were indicated. Study-wide points: Cumulative public TCR beta family frequency identified CMV carriers with the relevant HLA. The ex vivo response showed dominance by HLA-C-restricted CMV-specific TCR beta clonotypes.

Using its own MiXCR run on the reads, TCRdb lists one record per CDR3 protein. The sample carries 450,000 to 600,000 distinct CDR3 sequences, more than 40% recorded once. The chain recombines TRBV11-2 with TRBJ2-7, with a weak D call TRBD2 (5 bases). The sequence derives from a human donor in good health (CMV status not recorded). Some clones in this sample may be carry-over from other donors' samples. Here the sequenced sample was cultured PBMCs, taken from culture after CMV antigen stimulation. The CDR3 DNA follows: TGTGCCAGCAGCTCAAGGCTTGGCCGGGGCGAGCAGTACTTC. It yields the protein CASSSRLGRGEQYF. Full variable domain (outside the CDR3, taken from reference TRBV11-2 and TRBJ2-7): EAGVAQSPRYKIIEKRQSVAFWCNPISGHATLYWYQQILGQGPKLLIQFQNNGVVDDSQLPKDRFSAERLKGVDSTLKIQPAKLEDSAVYLCASSSRLGRGEQYFGPGTRLTVT.